The present T cell receptor (beta chain) was sequenced within a study of regulatory T cells in long-lasting Graves disease. Combining iRepertoire HTBI primers with Arm-PCR of CDR3 regions, the authors built TCR beta libraries. TCRdb called the multiplex PCR reads again in MiXCR, with one record for every CDR3 protein. Of some 460,000 distinct CDR3 sequences in the sample, about 17% were seen once. This CDR3 spans 16 amino acids. Germline V gene sequence: CDR1 MNHEY, CDR2 SVGAGI. The V segment lost 2 bases and the J segment 5 bases; nucleotides outside the gene matches: 8. This clonotype was counted ten times or more. The time point denotes: newly diagnosed GD, antithyroid drugs for less than 3 months. Generation of the TCR library employed RNA extracted from PBMCs. The same sample was also studied in work on T cells in Graves' hyperthyroidism and ophthalmopathy. From that report: Blood held most thyroid clonotypes expanded above 0.001 frequency. With a median lead of 6.5 months before onset, the model predicted ophthalmopathy.

Specimen: peripheral blood mononuclear cells (PBMCs), collected at new diagnosis, from a patient treated with antithyroid drugs. The sequence came from a man between 35 and 55 years old with Graves disease. V and J are TRBV6-5 and TRBJ2-7, with TRBD1 matching 11 bases. Written as DNA, the CDR3 is TGTGCCAGCAGTTACGGGGGGACAGGGGGTCGCAACGAGCAGTACTTC. Its translation is CASSYGGTGGRNEQYF.